The clone carrying this T cell receptor beta chain has only a few counts. No antigen is known for it. This record comes from a study of response to subunit inactivated influenza vaccine. The CDR3 has 15 residues. V shed 4 bases and J shed 4 bases, with 15 bases lying between them. CDR1 is LGHDT, CDR2 YNNKEL, per germline (reference sequence). MiXCR was run by TCRdb on the RT-PCR reads, yielding one entry per CDR3 protein. Seen here are around 480,000 distinct CDR3 sequences, about 17% observed once, and the top ten hold 3% to 3.5%. Study findings and constraints: There was a suggestion from the authors that each seasonal influenza vaccination recruits few new T cells.

The origin of this receptor is a man in his fifties or sixties who received an inactivated influenza vaccine. This sample comprised CD4+ T cells sorted from PBMCs, obtained less than 30 months after vaccination. The chain joins TRBV3-1 to TRBJ2-3; maybe TRBD2 (6 bases). The CDR3 loop reads CASSLTIPGADTQYF. The CDR3 nucleotides read TGTGCCAGCAGCCTTACCATACCGGGGGCAGATACGCAGTATTTT.